This TCR beta chain was obtained from a study of T cells after posttransplantation cyclophosphamide. TCRdb's copy holds only in-frame clones and misses some; the assay was immunoSEQ multiplex PCR. The sample lists 7,000 to 9,000 clones; about 85% were seen once. The germline gives CDR1 SEHNR, CDR2 FQNEAQ (reference sequence). This CDR3 has 12 amino acids. V shed 5 bases and J 8 bases; nucleotides not matched to a gene: 2. Cyclophosphamide on days +3 and +4 followed busulfan-fludarabine conditioning and a marrow graft. J is TRBJ1-4 and V is TRBV7-9; the match to TRBD1 covers 7 bases. The TCR originated in a female patient between 40 and 55 years old who received an allogeneic stem cell transplant from an unrelated donor, was CMV-positive, and had no GVHD. Certain T cells may be donor cells from the graft. This specimen consisted of PBMCs, obtained after allogeneic stem cell transplant with posttransplant cyclophosphamide. In DNA, the CDR3 is TGTGCCAGCAGCAGGGACAGAGAAAAACTGTTTTTT. Translation: CASSRDREKLFF.